This T cell receptor (beta chain) emerged from a study of T cells after yellow fever vaccination. Study results and caveats: Some clonotypes, a small share, were shared between CD4 and CD8 compartments. It was a weaker secondary response, yet one that peaked faster, at day 5 versus 15. Abundant clonotypes from the bulk population could contaminate FACS-sorted repertoires.

V lost 4 bases and J lost 2; bases outside the gene matches: 6. CDR3 length: 15 amino acids. CDR1 and CDR2 (germline): MGHRA, YSYEKL. TCRdb fed the 5' RACE reads into MiXCR, producing one record per CDR3 protein. The profile shows 300,000 to 350,000 distinct CDR3 sequences, 3.5% to 4.5% of them singletons. A few counts support this clonotype. Antigen specificity is unknown. The sequenced sample was PBMCs, obtained 15 days after the yellow fever booster vaccination. This clonotype originated in a man aged 18 to 29 who received the YFV17D yellow fever vaccine. This chain connects TRBV4-1 to TRBJ2-3; TRBD2 matches at 7 bases. This CDR3 is CASSPGTTYTDTQYF. For the CDR3, the DNA is TGCGCCAGCAGCCCAGGGACTACATACACAGATACGCAGTATTTT.